This T cell receptor beta chain was observed in a study of cytomegalovirus exposure and HLA in healthy donors. PCR primers comprised 60 Vbeta and 13 Jbeta primers. Some clones are missing from TCRdb's copy, which holds only in-frame ones; the method was immunoSEQ multiplex PCR. The table lists under 90,000 clones. V was pared by 0 bases and J by 2 bases, with 8 bases between. CDR1 is SGHRS and CDR2 is YFSETQ in the germline V gene. The CDR3 has 15 amino acids. The specimen sequenced was PBMCs. The sequence was obtained from a female donor in good health and CMV-seropositive. The J gene is TRBJ1-4, the V gene TRBV5-1, with no clear D. CDR3 amino acids: CASSLGTVTNEKLFF. The CDR3 nucleotides read TGCGCCAGCAGCTTGGGAACGGTTACTAATGAAAAACTGTTTTTT.